The rows below give T cell receptor beta chains drawn from one sample of a study of shared clonotypes between healthy human individuals. Assay used: immunoSEQ multiplex PCR; TCRdb lists only in-frame clones, some missing. The repertoire holds 2 million to 3 million clones, roughly 92% seen once, with around 0.14% in the top ten. What was sequenced was naive CD4+ T cells sorted from blood. The receptors shown here come from a man in his late teens or twenties in good health. The CDR3 runs from the conserved cysteine through the conserved F or W. D genes are given only for firm matches. Rows give clone size only sometimes, using once, few, many, or a class for an expanded clone.

>NA|NA|TRBJ1-6|TRBV7-9
TGTGCCAGCAGCTTAGGAGACCTAGGAGGATCACCCCTCCACTTT
CASSLGDLGGSPLHF
>NA|NA|TRBJ2-7|TRBV25-1
TGTGCCAGCAGTGAATTGGGGGCAGCCTACGAGCAGTACTTC
CASSELGAAYEQYF
>NA|NA|TRBJ1-1|TRBV7-2
TGTGCCAGCAGCCGACTTCCCCGGTGGGGCACTGAAGCTTTCTTT
CASSRLPRWGTEAFF
>NA|TRBD1|TRBJ2-7|TRBV2
TGTGCCAGCAGACAGGGGAGCTACGAGCAGTACTTC
CASRQGSYEQYF
>NA|NA|TRBJ2-7|TRBV7-2
TGTGCCAGCAGCTTAAACAGGGCCCACGAGCAGTACTTC
CASSLNRAHEQYF
>NA|NA|TRBJ1-5|TRBV11-3
TGTGCCAGCAGCCCCCCAGGGCCCCAGCATTTT
CASSPPGPQHF
>NA|TRBD2|TRBJ2-7|TRBV4-1
TGCGCCAGCAGCCAAGCTAGCGGGGGGGGCTACGAGCAGTACTTC
CASSQASGGGYEQYF
>NA|TRBD2|TRBJ2-2|TRBV7-2
TGTGCCAGCAGCTGGACTAGCGGGAGGGCCGGGGAGCTGTTTTTT
CASSWTSGRAGELFF
>NA|NA|TRBJ2-7|TRBV7-8
TGTGCCAGCAGCCCGTACCTGTGGTACGAGCAGTACTTC
CASSPYLWYEQYF
>once|NA|TRBJ2-7|TRBV9
TGTGCCAGCAGCGTAGGCCTGGCAGGATCCTACGAGCAGTACTTC
CASSVGLAGSYEQYF
>NA|NA|TRBJ1-4|TRBV6-1
TGTGCCAGCGTCGTCACAGGGTCGGAAAAACTGTTTTTT
CASVVTGSEKLFF
>NA|TRBD2|TRBJ2-5|TRBV11-2
TGTGCCAGCAGAATACTAGCGAGGCCTAGGGAGACCCAGTACTTC
CASRILARPRETQYF
>NA|NA|TRBJ2-7|TRBV6-1
TGTGCCAGCATACAGAGCTCCTACGAGCAGTACTTC
CASIQSSYEQYF
>NA|NA|TRBJ1-1|TRBV5-4
TGTGCCAGCAGCTTGGGGGGGGGCGAGGACACTGAAGCTTTCTTT
CASSLGGGEDTEAFF
>NA|NA|TRBJ2-7|TRBV11-2
TGTGCCAGCAGTTCGTCATCCTCCACAGGCTACGAGCAGTACTTC
CASSSSSSTGYEQYF
>NA|NA|TRBJ1-2|TRBV6-5
TGTGCCAGCAGTTACTCGAGGGGGAGCGGCTACACCTTC
CASSYSRGSGYTF
>NA|NA|TRBJ2-2|TRBV5-1
TGCGCCAGCAGCTTCCGGGGATCCGGGGAGCTGTTTTTT
CASSFRGSGELFF
>NA|TRBD1|TRBJ2-7|TRBV6-1
TGTGCCAGCAGTCCTCGACAGGGAGCCTACGAGCAGTACTTC
CASSPRQGAYEQYF
>NA|TRBD2|TRBJ2-5|TRBV10-3
TGTGCCATCAGTGAGTCGGGGGGGACGGAGACCCAGTACTTC
CAISESGGTETQYF
>once|TRBD2|TRBJ2-1|TRBV6-1
TGTGCCAGCAGTGAAGGGACTAGCGGGATGATTGAGCAGTTCTTC
CASSEGTSGMIEQFF
>NA|TRBD1|TRBJ1-4|TRBV7-9
TGTGCCAGCAGCTCCCCGGGACAGGGGAAAAGGAATGAAAAACTGTTTTTT
CASSSPGQGKRNEKLFF
>NA|TRBD1|TRBJ2-7|TRBV5-1
TGCGCCAGCAGCTTGGGCACAGGGGGCTACGAGCAGTACTTC
CASSLGTGGYEQYF
>NA|NA|TRBJ2-1|TRBV27
TGTGCCAGCAGCCTCATCGGGGGTGAGCAGTTCTTC
CASSLIGGEQFF
>NA|NA|TRBJ2-7|TRBV5-4
TGTGCCAGCAGCTCCTTCTCCTACGAGCAGTACTTC
CASSSFSYEQYF
>NA|NA|TRBJ1-1|TRBV18
TGTGCCAGCTCACCGCGGGACACGAACACTGAAGCTTTCTTT
CASSPRDTNTEAFF
>few|TRBD1|TRBJ1-1|TRBV28
TGTGCCAGCTGCACAGGGGGCGGTGGGGCTTTCTTT
CASCTGGGGAFF
>NA|NA|TRBJ1-4|TRBV12-5
TGTGCTAGTGGTTTGGTAGAGACAGGAGATGCAACTAATGAAAAACTGTTTTTT
CASGLVETGDATNEKLFF
>NA|NA|TRBJ2-5|TRBV6-6
TGTGCCAGCAGTTACGCCCGGGCCGCTACCCAAGAGACCCAGTACTTC
CASSYARAATQETQYF
>NA|NA|TRBJ2-5|TRBV18
TGTGCCAGCTCACCACTGATGGATATCGAGACCCAGTACTTC
CASSPLMDIETQYF
>NA|NA|TRBJ2-2|TRBV5-4
TGTGCCAGCAGCTTGGGCCAGCACTTGAACACCGGGGAGCTGTTTTTT
CASSLGQHLNTGELFF
>once|NA|TRBJ2-7|TRBV20-1
TGCAGTGGTTCGACGCCGGTGCAGTACTTC
CSGSTPVQYF
>NA|NA|TRBJ1-1|TRBV18
TGTGCCAGCTCACACGACACATACACTGAAGCTTTCTTT
CASSHDTYTEAFF
>NA|NA|TRBJ1-1|TRBV7-9
TGTGCCAGCAGCTTAGGGGCGGGGGGTATAGCTTTCTTT
CASSLGAGGIAFF
>NA|NA|TRBJ1-5|TRBV23-1
TGCGCCAGCAGTCGACGGGGGGCTCATGAGGTAAGCAATCAGCCCCAGCATTTT
CASSRRGAHEVSNQPQHF
>NA|NA|TRBJ2-4|TRBV30
TGTGCCTGGAAAGGGACCAAGGAAAACATTCAGTACTTC
CAWKGTKENIQYF
>NA|TRBD1|TRBJ1-5|TRBV19
TGTGCCAGTAGTGGGGACAGGGTAAGACAGCCCCAGCATTTT
CASSGDRVRQPQHF
>NA|TRBD1|TRBJ2-2|TRBV9
TGTGCCAGCAGCGTAGGCCAGGGACAGCCCACCGGGGAGCTGTTTTTT
CASSVGQGQPTGELFF
>NA|NA|TRBJ2-7|TRBV30
TGTGCCTGGAGTGTGAACAGCTACGAGCAGTACTTC
CAWSVNSYEQYF
>NA|TRBD2|TRBJ2-2|TRBV5-1
TGCGCCAGCAGCTTGCCGGGACTACACACCGGGGAGCTGTTTTTT
CASSLPGLHTGELFF
>NA|NA|TRBJ2-2|TRBV10-3
TGTGCCATCAGTGCATATCAGGGCTCTAGCGGGGAGCTGTTTTTT
CAISAYQGSSGELFF
>NA|TRBD1|TRBJ1-1|TRBV30
TGTGCCTGGAGTGTGGGGGCGACAGGGGGCGCCCGGGGCACTGAAGCTTTCTTT
CAWSVGATGGARGTEAFF
>NA|NA|TRBJ2-1|TRBV19
TGTGCCAGTAGTATTTCGGGGTCCCTCTCCTACAATGAGCAGTTCTTC
CASSISGSLSYNEQFF
>few|NA|TRBJ1-5|TRBV5-1
TGCGCCAGCAGCTTGGCCGGGGGGGACAATCAGCCCCAGCATTTT
CASSLAGGDNQPQHF
>once|NA|TRBJ2-3|TRBV28
TGTGCCAGCACCCAGGCGGGGACGAGCACAGATACGCAGTATTTT
CASTQAGTSTDTQYF
>once|TRBD2|TRBJ2-2|TRBV7-9
TGTGCCAGCAGCTTAAAAAGCGGGAGTAACACCGGGGAGCTGTTTTTT
CASSLKSGSNTGELFF
>NA|NA|TRBJ1-6|TRBV6-6
TGTGCCAGCAGTTACTCCGGCGGGGGAGATAATTCACCCCTCCACTTT
CASSYSGGGDNSPLHF
>NA|TRBD2|TRBJ2-1|TRBV12-5
TGTGCTAGTGGTTTGGTAGGCCTAGCGGGGGGCAATGAGCAGTTCTTC
CASGLVGLAGGNEQFF
>NA|NA|TRBJ2-2|TRBV27
TGTGCCAGCAGTCCGTCGGGGGCTGGCGGGGAGCTGTTTTTT
CASSPSGAGGELFF
>NA|TRBD2|TRBJ2-3|TRBV2
TGTGCCAGCAGTGAGGCGGGGAGGGCAGATACGCAGTATTTT
CASSEAGRADTQYF
>NA|TRBD1|TRBJ2-7|TRBV6-1
TGTGCCAGCAGTGAGACAGGGGGCGGCTACGAGCAGTACTTC
CASSETGGGYEQYF
>NA|NA|TRBJ1-3|TRBV5-6
TGTGCCAGCAGGTTACCAGGGGGAAACACCATATATTTT
CASRLPGGNTIYF